These 2 T cell receptor beta chains share one sample of origin, sequenced in a study of blood T cell repertoires in COVID-19. Measured with immunoSEQ multiplex PCR; TCRdb has only the in-frame clones, and not every one. The sample records under 300,000 clones, approximately 84% being singletons. Sequenced: PBMCs or T cells enriched from blood (not recorded which). These receptors all stem from a man aged 45-65 years who had recovered from COVID-19.

V usage is TRBV19 and J usage is TRBJ2-3; perhaps TRBD1 as D (6 bases). Trimming cost V 3 bases and J 4 bases, with 11 bases left between them. The CDR3 contains 14 residues. CDR1 and CDR2 (germline): LNHDA, SQIVND (reference sequence). Written as DNA, the CDR3 is TGTGCCAGTAGTATCAGGGGTCGGGCAGATACGCAGTATTTT. This translates into CASSIRGRADTQYF.

The chain employs TRBV18 and TRBJ1-3, with D possibly matching TRBD1 (6 bases). V dropped 0 bases and J dropped 9 bases, with 15 bases sitting between them. The CDR3 length is 15 residues. Per the germline V gene, CDR1 is KGHSH and CDR2 is LQKENI. The CDR3 protein is CASSPPAGASATIYF. CDR3 nucleotides: TGTGCCAGCTCACCACCGGCAGGGGCCTCGGCCACCATATATTTT.